This paragraph reports one TCR beta chain. Its antigen is currently unknown. Other DNA variants within this sample encode the same CDR3. These data are taken from a study of shared clonotypes between healthy human individuals. Study-level results: In the sorted subsets, rarefaction showed sequencing was incomplete despite large depth.

Germline V gene sequence: CDR1 SGHTA, CDR2 FQGNSA. The CDR3 is made up of 12 amino acids. Between the trimmed V and J ends, which lost 1 base and 4 bases, there was a span of 5 bases. All participating donors were Caucasian adults from Nashville, Tennessee. Profiled with immunoSEQ multiplex PCR; TCRdb holds only in-frame clones, not every one. The table lists roughly 2.4 million clones, approximately 95% of them singletons. The V call is TRBV7-2, the J call TRBJ2-7, with unresolved D. Material for sequencing was naive CD4+ T cells sorted from blood. As for subset: CD45RA+ positively selected. The origin of this receptor is a man younger than 35 in good health. This chain's CDR3 is CASSLGVYEQYF. The CDR3 bases are TGTGCCAGCAGCTTAGGGGTTTACGAGCAGTACTTC.